This T cell receptor (beta chain) is from a study of vaccination and CD4 T cells after COVID-19. Study details: Median draw time for post-COVID samples was over 100 days post-diagnosis (range 35 to 161).

Treatment in this sample: roughly 10-day PBMC culture with coronavirus spike peptide pools or control peptides (ViraFEST assay). About this clonotype itself: Its matching antigen is unknown.

Study outcomes and limitations: There were relatively few convalescent patients studied, and there were no early post-infection timepoints.

Cultured CD4+ T cell DNA underwent sequencing with the Oncomine TCR Beta short-read assay. Once CD4+ T cells had been cultured, genomic DNA was extracted from them. TCRdb passed the PCR reads through MiXCR, listing each CDR3 protein once. The table records 11,000 or so distinct CDR3 sequences, approximately 43% of them present only once. Germline V gene sequence: CDR1 MNHEY, CDR2 SVGEGT. The CDR3 contains 12 residues. V lost 7 bases and J 8 bases, leaving 13 bases between the germline ends. The chain joins TRBV6-2 or TRBV6-3 to TRBJ2-3; no definite D call. The TCR was taken from a human donor who had recovered from COVID-19. Sequencing was performed on CD4+ T cells from blood, cultured in vitro. The CDR3 is CASMVWASTQYF. CDR3 sequence (DNA): TGTGCCAGCATGGTGTGGGCAAGTACGCAGTATTTT.